The clone carrying this TCR beta chain was seen more than once but under ten times. As yet, its antigen is unknown. The data belong to a study of response to subunit inactivated influenza vaccine. General study findings and limits: Authors suggested few new T cells are recruited by each seasonal influenza vaccination.

TCRdb analysed the RT-PCR reads with MiXCR anew, one entry per CDR3 protein. The table shows some 500,000 distinct CDR3 sequences, with about an eighth occurring only once. The germline V gene has CDR1 MDHEN and CDR2 SYDVKM. This CDR3 comprises 12 residues. Trimming left V 6 bases short and J 2 bases short, with 7 bases between. The chain employs TRBV28 and TRBJ1-2; D unresolved. Sequences were derived from PBMCs from blood, sampled about 6 weeks after vaccination. The sequence derives from a man aged 50 or older who received an inactivated influenza vaccine. CDR3 in amino acids: CASRTGNYGYTF. The DNA of the CDR3 is TGTGCCAGCAGAACCGGGAACTATGGCTACACCTTC.